This is a list of T cell receptor beta chains from one sample in a study of T-cell memory formation after mild COVID-19. TCRdb reanalysed the 5' RACE reads using MiXCR and keeps one entry per CDR3 protein. The sample records approximately 210,000 distinct CDR3 sequences, 27% being singletons. The sequenced sample consisted of PBMCs or a T cell subset sorted from them (not recorded which). Every receptor here comes from an adult woman who had mild COVID-19 (a few samples of this study predate the infection). Cell type and time point are not known. The CDR3 runs from the conserved cysteine through the conserved F or W. Each record gives: J gene, clone size, V gene, D gene, CDR3 DNA, CDR3 protein. D genes are given only for firm matches. Not all rows give a size; the values are once, few, many and, for expanded clones, a class.

J gene: TRBJ1-1; clone size: NA; V gene: TRBV2; D gene: NA; CDR3 DNA: TGTGCCACAATCTTGAACACTGAAGCTTTCTTT; CDR3 protein: CATILNTEAFF
J gene: TRBJ2-4; clone size: few; V gene: TRBV29-1; D gene: NA; CDR3 DNA: TGCAGCGTTGAAGTACGGCTTGCCAAAAACATTCAGTACTTC; CDR3 protein: CSVEVRLAKNIQYF
J gene: TRBJ2-1; clone size: NA; V gene: TRBV6-2/TRBV6-3; D gene: NA; CDR3 DNA: TGTGCCAGCAGTTACTCAACGGTGAGCTCCTACAATGAGCAGTTCTTC; CDR3 protein: CASSYSTVSSYNEQFF
J gene: TRBJ1-3; clone size: NA; V gene: TRBV27; D gene: NA; CDR3 DNA: TGTGCCAGCAGTTTAGCCGGGTCCTCTGGAAACACCATATATTTT; CDR3 protein: CASSLAGSSGNTIYF
J gene: TRBJ2-5; clone size: few; V gene: TRBV3-1; D gene: TRBD2; CDR3 DNA: TGTGCCAGCAGCCTACGACTAGCTACAGAGACCCAGTACTTC; CDR3 protein: CASSLRLATETQYF
J gene: TRBJ2-1; clone size: NA; V gene: TRBV18; D gene: NA; CDR3 DNA: TGTGCCAGCTCACCAAGAATTGACTTACGGAAATTCAATGAGCAGTTCTTC; CDR3 protein: CASSPRIDLRKFNEQFF
J gene: TRBJ1-2; clone size: few; V gene: TRBV14; D gene: TRBD1; CDR3 DNA: TGTGCCAGCAGCCTCATACAGGGGGCGTTCTCTGGCTACACCTTC; CDR3 protein: CASSLIQGAFSGYTF
J gene: TRBJ2-1; clone size: few; V gene: TRBV12-3/TRBV12-4; D gene: TRBD2; CDR3 DNA: TGTGCCAGCAGTCCGGGACTAGCGGGGGGGCGCGGCTATGAGCAGTTCTTC; CDR3 protein: CASSPGLAGGRGYEQFF
J gene: TRBJ1-1; clone size: NA; V gene: TRBV19; D gene: NA; CDR3 DNA: TGTGCCAGTATGTCATTTCGCCCTAACACTGAAGCTTTCTTT; CDR3 protein: CASMSFRPNTEAFF
J gene: TRBJ1-1; clone size: NA; V gene: TRBV29-1; D gene: NA; CDR3 DNA: TGCAGCGTGGGGGGCACCCGAAGGGACACTGAAGCTTTCTTT; CDR3 protein: CSVGGTRRDTEAFF
J gene: TRBJ2-5; clone size: few; V gene: TRBV7-9; D gene: TRBD2; CDR3 DNA: TGTGCCAGCAGCTTAGTATATGAAACTAGCGCCGTGACCCAGTACTTC; CDR3 protein: CASSLVYETSAVTQYF
J gene: TRBJ2-7; clone size: NA; V gene: TRBV5-1; D gene: NA; CDR3 DNA: TGCGCCAGCAGCGGAGGGACCGCGGAAGAGCAGTACTTC; CDR3 protein: CASSGGTAEEQYF
J gene: TRBJ2-7; clone size: NA; V gene: TRBV5-4; D gene: TRBD2; CDR3 DNA: TGTGCCAGCAGTTTTAGCGGGGCGCTGTACGAGCAGTACTTC; CDR3 protein: CASSFSGALYEQYF
J gene: TRBJ1-6; clone size: few; V gene: TRBV10-3; D gene: NA; CDR3 DNA: TGTGCCATCAGGACGCGGAATTCACCCCTCCACTTT; CDR3 protein: CAIRTRNSPLHF
J gene: TRBJ2-2; clone size: NA; V gene: TRBV7-9; D gene: TRBD2; CDR3 DNA: TGTGCCAGCAGTACGGGACTAATGAACACCGGGGAGCTGTTTTTT; CDR3 protein: CASSTGLMNTGELFF
J gene: TRBJ2-7; clone size: NA; V gene: TRBV7-9; D gene: TRBD2; CDR3 DNA: TGTGCCAGCAGCTTAGGGAAGACTAGCGGGCCAGGAGAGCAGTACTTC; CDR3 protein: CASSLGKTSGPGEQYF
J gene: TRBJ2-7; clone size: once; V gene: TRBV28; D gene: NA; CDR3 DNA: TGTGCCAGCAGTTCCGGCGGGAAGGACGAGCAGTACTTC; CDR3 protein: CASSSGGKDEQYF
J gene: TRBJ2-7; clone size: once; V gene: TRBV25-1; D gene: TRBD1; CDR3 DNA: TGTGCCAGCACTAAGACCGGGACAGGGGTCTACGAGCAGTACTTC; CDR3 protein: CASTKTGTGVYEQYF
J gene: TRBJ1-1; clone size: few; V gene: TRBV4-1; D gene: NA; CDR3 DNA: TGCGCCAGCGCCCGGGGGGAACACACTGAAGCTTTCTTT; CDR3 protein: CASARGEHTEAFF
J gene: TRBJ2-5; clone size: few; V gene: TRBV12-3/TRBV12-4; D gene: TRBD1; CDR3 DNA: TGTGCCAGCAGCCCAGGGACAGGGGCTTTGGAGACCCAGTACTTC; CDR3 protein: CASSPGTGALETQYF
J gene: TRBJ1-2; clone size: few; V gene: TRBV10-3; D gene: NA; CDR3 DNA: TGTGCCACTAAAGGCAGGAGTGCTAACTATGGCTACACCTTC; CDR3 protein: CATKGRSANYGYTF
J gene: TRBJ2-1; clone size: few; V gene: TRBV4-1; D gene: TRBD2; CDR3 DNA: TGCGCCAGCAGCCAAACTAGCGGGTTAGAATATAGCTCCTACAATGAGCAGTTCTTC; CDR3 protein: CASSQTSGLEYSSYNEQFF
J gene: TRBJ1-2; clone size: few; V gene: TRBV5-1; D gene: NA; CDR3 DNA: TGCGCCAGCAGCTTGGCTTCAGAAACCTATGGCTACACCTTC; CDR3 protein: CASSLASETYGYTF
J gene: TRBJ1-4; clone size: few; V gene: TRBV5-5; D gene: TRBD1; CDR3 DNA: TGTGCCAGCAGCCCCCTCGACAGGGTGGATGAAAAACTGTTTTTT; CDR3 protein: CASSPLDRVDEKLFF
J gene: TRBJ1-1; clone size: few; V gene: TRBV24-1; D gene: NA; CDR3 DNA: TGTGCCACCAGACCGGCTACGAACACTGAAGCTTTCTTT; CDR3 protein: CATRPATNTEAFF
J gene: TRBJ2-1; clone size: few; V gene: TRBV12-3/TRBV12-4; D gene: NA; CDR3 DNA: TGTGCCAGCAGTTTAGAATCGGGAATGGGCAATGAGCAGTTCTTC; CDR3 protein: CASSLESGMGNEQFF
J gene: TRBJ2-5; clone size: NA; V gene: TRBV7-6; D gene: NA; CDR3 DNA: TGTGCCAGCAGCAACCCAGACTACCAAGAGACCCAGTACTTC; CDR3 protein: CASSNPDYQETQYF
J gene: TRBJ2-7; clone size: NA; V gene: TRBV5-1; D gene: TRBD1; CDR3 DNA: TGCGCCAGCAGCTCGCCGGGACAGGGTAACGAGCAGTACTTC; CDR3 protein: CASSSPGQGNEQYF
J gene: TRBJ1-1; clone size: few; V gene: TRBV7-2; D gene: TRBD1; CDR3 DNA: TGTGCCAGCAGCTCACAGGGGACACACACTGAAGCTTTCTTT; CDR3 protein: CASSSQGTHTEAFF